This paragraph covers one T cell receptor beta chain sequence. This sample was included in a study of control samples from healthy donors and cancer patients. The germline V and J ends were trimmed by 0 bases and 2 bases, with 12 bases remaining between them. Germline CDR1 SGHDT, CDR2 YYEEEE. The CDR3 is 16 residues long. Only in-frame clones appear in the TCRdb table, and some are missing; sequencing was by immunoSEQ multiplex PCR. This table has some 410,000 clones, approximately 92% appearing once. The TCR comes from a man aged 35-49 years with head and neck cancer. The chain links TRBV5-6 to TRBJ2-1; D is possibly TRBD2 (6 bases). Sequenced sample: PBMCs. The CDR3 region has the DNA TGTGCCAGCAGCTTGGCCGTGGGACTTGCCTACAATGAGCAGTTCTTC. It encodes CASSLAVGLAYNEQFF.